This entry features one T cell receptor (beta chain) sequence. No antigen is known for it. The repertoire was sequenced with immunoSEQ multiplex PCR; TCRdb's copy has only in-frame clones and lacks some. The table shows 80,000 to 95,000 clones, with approximately 91% occurring only once. The data were taken from a study of OX40 agonist ivuxolimab in advanced cancers. Study as a whole: Therapy given before enrollment (anti-PD-1, anti-PD-L1 or anti-CTLA-4) was allowed, and roughly 42% had some. Study-level findings and limits: Fewer expanded clones were found on average in CD4+ than in CD8+ T cells.

Sampled blood was obtained at baseline, cycle 4 day 1, and cycle 7 day 1. This TCR came from an adult with an advanced solid tumor such as melanoma, head and neck, liver or kidney cancer. The source material was CD4+ or CD8+ T cells sorted from blood, sampled in a trial of the OX40 agonist ivuxolimab.

The DNA of the CDR3 is TGTGCCAGCAGAGAATTACAGGGAGAAAAACTGTTTTTT. Protein: CASRELQGEKLFF. This sequence joins TRBV2 and TRBJ1-4, with a weak D call TRBD1 (6 bases). V was trimmed by 6 bases and J by 8 bases, leaving 13 bases between them. Per the germline V gene, CDR1 is SNHLY and CDR2 is FYNNEI. The length of the CDR3 is 13 residues.